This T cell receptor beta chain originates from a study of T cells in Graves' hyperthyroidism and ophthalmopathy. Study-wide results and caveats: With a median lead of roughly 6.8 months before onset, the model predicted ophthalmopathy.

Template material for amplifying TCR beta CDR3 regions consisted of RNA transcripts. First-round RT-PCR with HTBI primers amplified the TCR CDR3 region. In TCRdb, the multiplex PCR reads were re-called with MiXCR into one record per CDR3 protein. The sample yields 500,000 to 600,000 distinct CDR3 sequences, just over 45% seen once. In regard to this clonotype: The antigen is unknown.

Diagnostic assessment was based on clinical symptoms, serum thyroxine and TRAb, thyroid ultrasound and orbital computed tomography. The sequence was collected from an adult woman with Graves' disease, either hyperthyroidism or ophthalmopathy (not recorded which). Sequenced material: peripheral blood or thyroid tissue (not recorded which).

Written as DNA, the CDR3 is TGTGCCAGCAGCTTAGCGTCCAACCGGGGTGATAATTCACCCCTCCACTTT. Encoded protein: CASSLASNRGDNSPLHF. This chain links TRBV7-3 with TRBJ1-6, with no clear D. The CDR3 loop spans 17 amino acids. V was clipped by 2 bases and J by 5 bases, with 16 bases between them. Per the germline V gene, CDR1 is SGHTA and CDR2 is FQGTGA.